What follows are 30 T cell receptor beta chains derived from one specimen sequenced in a study of blood T cell repertoires in COVID-19. TCRdb keeps only in-frame clones here, not all; method: immunoSEQ multiplex PCR. The sample carries 250,000 or so clones, 80% to 85% recorded once. Sequenced sample: peripheral blood. The receptors were gathered from a man between 60 and 70 years old with acute or convalescent COVID-19.

The chain joins TRBV18 to TRBJ2-5, with D possibly being TRBD2 (5 bases). V dropped 5 bases and J dropped 3 bases, with 13 bases sitting between them. In germline, CDR1 is KGHSH, CDR2 LQKENI. CDR3 size: 14 residues. This CDR3 is CASSSGIREETQYF. The DNA of the CDR3 is TGTGCCAGCTCATCCGGGATTAGGGAAGAGACCCAGTACTTC. Complete variable domain (other parts from reference TRBV18 and TRBJ2-5): NAGVMQNPRHLVRRRGQEARLRCSPMKGHSHVYWYRQLPEEGLKFMVYLQKENIIDESGMPKERFSAEFPKEGPSILRIQQVVRGDSAAYFCASSSGIREETQYFGPGTRLLVL.

In its sample, this clone was seen a few times. This sequence joins TRBV27 and TRBJ1-1; 7 bases are a match to TRBD1. The CDR3 has 14 amino acids. Germline CDR1 and CDR2: MNHEY and SMNVEV (reference sequence). Trimming took 3 bases from V and 6 from J; bases not matched to a gene: 7. This CDR3 reads CASSLTGNRAEAFF. The CDR3 DNA reads TGTGCCAGCAGTTTGACAGGGAATAGGGCTGAAGCTTTCTTT.

V gene TRBV15 combines with J gene TRBJ1-1; D uncertain. CDR1 and CDR2 (germline): LNHNV, YYDKDF (reference sequence). Between the trimmed V and J ends, which lost 0 bases and 5 bases, there was a span of 4 bases. CDR3 length: 12 amino acids. CDR3 sequence: CATSREATEAFF. The CDR3 DNA is TGTGCCACCAGCAGAGAGGCAACTGAAGCTTTCTTT.

Comment on this clone: At the DNA level, this CDR3 is encoded by other sequences in the same sample as well. The V call is TRBV30, the J call TRBJ1-5; D is uncertain. Germline CDR1 GTSNPN, CDR2 SVGIG (reference sequence). This CDR3 has 13 residues. Trimming removed 5 bases at V and 0 bases at J, with 8 bases between. CDR3 sequence: CAWGTHSNQPQHF. CDR3 DNA: TGTGCCTGGGGTACTCATAGCAATCAGCCCCAGCATTTT.

This chain joins TRBV18 and TRBJ2-2, with D hard to call. CDR1 and CDR2 (germline): KGHSH, LQKENI. Trimming took off 2 bases at V and 9 bases at J, with 13 bases between the two ends. This CDR3 comprises 14 residues. The CDR3 spells CASSPRVPQRELFF. CDR3 nucleotide sequence: TGTGCCAGCTCACCAAGAGTGCCGCAACGGGAGCTGTTTTTT.

J is TRBJ2-1 and V is TRBV15, with TRBD1 identical over 9 bases. The CDR3 runs to 16 residues. Germline-derived CDR1 and CDR2 are LNHNV and YYDKDF (reference sequence). The junction had 5 bases not matched to a gene; V was cut back by 1 base and J by 4 bases. CDR3 sequence: CATSRALTGGYNEQFF. Here the CDR3 DNA reads TGTGCCACCAGCAGAGCCTTGACAGGGGGTTACAATGAGCAGTTCTTC.

The rearrangement uses TRBV10-3 and TRBJ2-1; 8 bases match TRBD2. Germline V gene lookup returns CDR1 ENHRY and CDR2 SYGVKD. The CDR3 loop spans 14 amino acids. The V segment lost 4 bases and the J segment 5 bases; nucleotides outside the gene matches: 4. CDR3 sequence: CAISGYSGDNEQFF. Written as DNA, the CDR3 is TGTGCCATCAGTGGATATAGCGGGGACAATGAGCAGTTCTTC.

The V gene is TRBV4-1, the J gene TRBJ1-2; no definite D call. Germline loops: CDR1 MGHRA, CDR2 YSYEKL. The V gene lost 3 bases and the J gene lost 2 bases, with 13 bases spanning the gap. This CDR3 is built from 15 residues. The CDR3 DNA sequence: TGCGCCAGCAGCCAGGGGTTGGGAGGGAACTATGGCTACACCTTC. Translated: CASSQGLGGNYGYTF.

There are a few counts of this clone. This sequence joins TRBV7-8 and TRBJ2-6; 7 bases match TRBD1. The CDR3 totals 16 residues. The V segment lost 1 base and the J segment 5 bases; nucleotides outside the gene matches: 5. CDR1 is SGHVS and CDR2 is FQNEAQ in the germline V gene. In nucleotides, the CDR3 is TGTGCCAGCAGCTTAGAAGGGGGCGCCTGGGCCAACGTCCTGACTTTC. Amino acid sequence: CASSLEGGAWANVLTF.

The rearrangement uses TRBV5-4 and TRBJ2-2; D possibly corresponds to TRBD2 (6 bases). The CDR3 is 16 residues long. Trimming shortened V by 5 bases and J by 5 bases, and 19 bases separated the two germline ends. Germline V gene sequence: CDR1 SGHNT, CDR2 YYREEE (reference sequence). CDR3 DNA sequence: TGTGCCAGCAGAAACCCGGGACTTGGGGGGACCGGGGAGCTGTTTTTT. Amino acids: CASRNPGLGGTGELFF.

The CDR3 DNA reads TGCGCCAGCAGCTTCTCGATAGCGGGAGGGACAAGGGGCAATGAGCAGTTCTTC. It codes for CASSFSIAGGTRGNEQFF. The J gene is TRBJ2-1, the V gene TRBV5-1, with TRBD2 matching 11 bases. The CDR3 length is 18 residues. Per germline, CDR1 SGHRS and CDR2 YFSETQ. The ends lost 2 bases at V and 6 bases at J; junction bases unmatched: 13.

The rearrangement uses TRBV5-1 and TRBJ2-2, with 8 bases lining up with TRBD2. This CDR3 contains 16 residues. Germline lookup yields CDR1 SGHRS and CDR2 YFSETQ. V dropped 4 bases and J dropped 4; count of bases not matched to a gene: 9. CDR3 amino acids: CASSRLAGGGTGELFF. CDR3 DNA sequence: TGCGCCAGCAGCAGGTTGGCGGGAGGTGGCACCGGGGAGCTGTTTTTT.

The chain uses TRBV9 and TRBJ2-7; 8 nucleotides line up with TRBD2. Germline V CDR1 and CDR2: SGDLS, YYNGEE. The J segment lost 3 bases and the V segment lost 0 bases, leaving 5 bases of the junction unmatched. The CDR3 is 15 amino acids. CDR3 DNA: TGTGCCAGCAGCGTAGAATTAGCGGGGAACTACGAGCAGTACTTC. Translating it yields CASSVELAGNYEQYF.

The J gene is TRBJ1-2, the V gene TRBV19, with a tentative D call TRBD1 (6 bases). The CDR3 runs to 15 residues. The germline gives CDR1 LNHDA, CDR2 SQIVND (reference sequence). The V and J ends lost 9 bases and 3 bases respectively, with 20 bases between them. The CDR3 spells CASRRPGQNYYGYTF. CDR3 sequence (DNA): TGTGCCAGCCGAAGACCGGGACAAAATTACTATGGCTACACCTTC.

V gene TRBV7-2 combines with J gene TRBJ2-5, with TRBD2 identical over 12 bases. The V gene's germline CDR1 is SGHTA and CDR2 FQGNSA. The V gene end was trimmed by 7 bases and the J gene end by 7 bases; junction bases not matched to a gene: 10. This CDR3 comprises 15 residues. The CDR3 DNA sequence: TGTGCCAGCATCCGGACTAGCGGGGTTAAGGGGACCCAGTACTTC. Protein product: CASIRTSGVKGTQYF.

V usage is TRBV28 and J usage is TRBJ2-7; 8 bases line up with TRBD1. The germline V gene has CDR1 MDHEN and CDR2 SYDVKM. The CDR3 has 14 amino acids. The junction had 3 bases not matched to a gene; V was cut back by 3 bases and J by 2 bases. The CDR3 region is CASSLTGVAYEQYF. In DNA form, the CDR3 reads TGTGCCAGCAGTTTGACAGGGGTGGCCTACGAGCAGTACTTC.

The J gene is TRBJ2-7, the V gene TRBV5-4; no clear D. This CDR3 comprises 19 residues. Trimming removed 4 bases from V and 0 bases from J, with 26 bases in between. Germline CDR1 is SGHNT and CDR2 is YYREEE (reference sequence). As DNA, the CDR3 is TGTGCCAGCAGCCCGCGACTCCCTGGCAGCCCAACGGCCTCCTACGAGCAGTACTTC. It yields the protein CASSPRLPGSPTASYEQYF.

The chain has TRBV7-3 and TRBJ2-1, with D perhaps matching TRBD2 (5 bases). Trimming took 5 bases from V and 4 from J, leaving 9 bases between them. Per the germline V gene, CDR1 is SGHTA and CDR2 is FQGTGA. This CDR3 is 13 amino acids long. CDR3 sequence reads: CASSEAVYNEQFF. In nucleotides, the CDR3 is TGTGCCAGCAGCGAAGCGGTATACAATGAGCAGTTCTTC.

This chain uses TRBV6-4 with TRBJ1-4; perhaps TRBD1 as D (6 bases). V gave up 7 bases and J gave up 8 bases, with 20 bases separating them. The CDR3 has 15 amino acids. Germline lookup yields CDR1 MRHNA and CDR2 SNTAGT. The CDR3 sequence: CASIRLEGVEEKLFF. The CDR3 DNA reads as TGTGCCAGCATACGACTCGAGGGGGTTGAAGAAAAACTGTTTTTT.

This sequence joins TRBV19 and TRBJ2-5, with 8 positions matching TRBD2. Germline CDR1 and CDR2: LNHDA and SQIVND (reference sequence). The CDR3 has 14 residues. V shed 9 bases and J 4 bases; nucleotides not matched to a gene: 10. CDR3 protein: CASARSGRSETQYF. DNA of the CDR3: TGTGCCAGCGCGAGAAGCGGGAGATCAGAGACCCAGTACTTC.

The rearrangement links TRBV10-3 to TRBJ2-7, with 9 bases matching TRBD1. J gave up 2 bases and V 7 bases, and 6 bases lay outside the gene matches. Germline lookup yields CDR1 ENHRY and CDR2 SYGVKD. The CDR3 has 14 residues. The CDR3 DNA reads as TGTGCCATCATGGGGGACAGGGAAACCTACGAGCAGTACTTC. It is translated as CAIMGDRETYEQYF.

This clone was seen more than once but under ten times. This chain links TRBV7-2 with TRBJ2-7, with D possibly TRBD1 on 6 matching bases. The CDR3 totals 17 residues. V was cut by 5 bases and J by 3 bases, with 23 bases left in between. Per the germline V gene, CDR1 is SGHTA and CDR2 is FQGNSA. The CDR3 bases are TGTGCCAGCAGCCCCTCCCCCCCTGACAGGATTCGCTACGAGCAGTACTTC. This translates into CASSPSPPDRIRYEQYF.

This clone was recorded only once. The chain couples TRBV7-9 to TRBJ2-2, with 7 positions matching TRBD1. This CDR3 contains 16 residues. The V and J ends lost 8 bases and 0 bases, in that order; junction bases with no gene match: 9. Germline V gives CDR1 SEHNR, CDR2 FQNEAQ (reference sequence). The CDR3 DNA follows: TGTGCCAGCCCTGCCCCCGGGACAGCGAACACCGGGGAGCTGTTTTTT. Residues: CASPAPGTANTGELFF.

This chain uses TRBV7-2 with TRBJ1-4, with TRBD1 as a possible D gene (6 bases). Trimming shortened V by 2 bases and J by 4 bases, and 14 bases separated the two germline ends. Germline V lookup: CDR1 SGHTA, CDR2 FQGNSA. The CDR3 spans 16 residues. CDR3 sequence reads: CASSLSPGAHNEKLFF. CDR3 nucleotide sequence: TGTGCCAGCAGCTTAAGTCCAGGGGCCCATAATGAAAAACTGTTTTTT. Full variable domain (outside the CDR3, taken from reference TRBV7-2 and TRBJ1-4): GAGVSQSPSNKVTEKGKDVELRCDPISGHTALYWYRQSLGQGLEFLIYFQGNSAPDKSGLPSDRFSAERTGGSVSTLTIQRTQQEDSAVYLCASSLSPGAHNEKLFFGSGTQLSVL.

The chain uses TRBV14 and TRBJ2-1; D may be TRBD2 (5 bases). The CDR3 runs to 15 residues. Germline CDR1 and CDR2: SGHDN and FVKESK. V lost 4 bases and J lost 0, with 10 bases in between. This CDR3 reads CASSPLGSSYNEQFF. CDR3 sequence (DNA): TGTGCCAGCAGCCCACTAGGGAGCTCCTACAATGAGCAGTTCTTC.

The chain links TRBV6-5 to TRBJ2-3; no definite D call. This CDR3 has 16 residues. Germline values: CDR1 MNHEY, CDR2 SVGAGI. The V and J ends lost 4 bases and 1 base respectively, with 15 bases between them. The CDR3 DNA reads TGTGCCAGCAGTTTCAGCTCCGGCGGTCGCACAGATACGCAGTATTTT. It translates to CASSFSSGGRTDTQYF.

This sequence joins TRBV24-1 and TRBJ2-3, with 8 bases matching TRBD2. V dropped 4 bases and J dropped 4; count of bases not matched to a gene: 12. CDR1 and CDR2 (germline): KGHDR, SFDVKD. The length of the CDR3 is 17 residues. This CDR3 reads CATSEPGTGGSPDTQYF. DNA for the CDR3: TGTGCCACCAGTGAACCCGGGACGGGGGGGTCCCCAGATACGCAGTATTTT.

This clone was seen once. The chain has TRBV24-1 and TRBJ1-4; 10 bases align to TRBD1. CDR1 KGHDR and CDR2 SFDVKD come from the germline V gene. V lost 4 bases to trimming and J lost 5 bases; unmatched junction nucleotides: 6. The CDR3 has 16 residues. The CDR3, as DNA: TGTGCCACCAGTGACCGGACAGGGGGACCAAATGAAAAACTGTTTTTT. Translated: CATSDRTGGPNEKLFF.

The chain combines TRBV6-5 with TRBJ1-5; 8 bases agree with TRBD1. CDR1 is MNHEY, CDR2 SVGAGI, per germline. With V trimmed by 6 bases and J by 6 bases, 10 bases remained unmatched. The CDR3 runs 15 residues. CDR3 nucleotides: TGTGCCAGCAGGTGGTCGACAGGGGAGAGTCAGCCCCAGCATTTT. As protein: CASRWSTGESQPQHF.

Worth noting for this clone: The same CDR3 arises from other DNA sequences in this sample as well. The chain links TRBV7-3 to TRBJ2-3; 8 nucleotides align to TRBD1. V lost 5 bases and J lost 3; bases outside the gene matches: 1. The CDR3 extends over 13 amino acids. Per the germline V gene, CDR1 is SGHTA and CDR2 is FQGTGA. The CDR3 sequence: CASSRTGTDTQYF. The DNA of the CDR3 is TGTGCCAGCAGCAGGACAGGGACAGATACGCAGTATTTT.